The next 28 T cell receptor beta chains were all read from a single sample in a study of T cells in Graves' hyperthyroidism and ophthalmopathy. The TCR beta CDR3 regions underwent amplification using RNA transcripts as the source. First-round RT-PCR targeting the TCR CDR3 was performed with the HTBI primer set. TCRdb used MiXCR to reprocess the multiplex PCR reads, holding one entry per CDR3 protein. Of about 530,000 distinct CDR3 sequences in the sample, roughly a sixth were seen once. Sample: blood. These receptors all stem from a young woman with Graves' ophthalmopathy.

This clonotype was detected only a few times. The chain has TRBV5-1 and TRBJ1-1; 8 nucleotides agree with TRBD1. Trimming cost V 4 bases and J 4 bases; bases outside gene matches: 12. CDR3 size: 16 residues. Germline CDR1 is SGHRS and CDR2 is YFSETQ. This CDR3 is CASSTNPRGLGTEAFF. The CDR3 nucleotides are TGCGCCAGCAGCACAAATCCCAGGGGGCTAGGCACTGAAGCTTTCTTT. Based on the CDR3 plus reference TRBV5-1 and TRBJ1-1, the full variable domain is KAGVTQTPRYLIKTRGQQVTLSCSPISGHRSVSWYQQTPGQGLQFLFEYFSETQRNKGNFPGRFSGRQFSNSRSEMNVSTLELGDSALYLCASSTNPRGLGTEAFFGQGTRLTVV.

The sample holds many counts of this clonotype. The chain uses TRBV6-1 and TRBJ2-1; the D is unclear. V was pared by 6 bases and J by 9 bases, with 12 bases between. Germline V gene data show CDR1 as MNHNS and CDR2 as SASEGT. CDR3 length: 12 residues. This CDR3 is CASRRGFSEQFF. CDR3 nucleotides: TGTGCCAGCAGAAGAGGATTTAGTGAGCAGTTCTTC.

This clonotype was counted many times. The CDR3 sequence: CASSKDMNTEAFF. In nucleotides, the CDR3 is TGTGCCAGCAGCAAGGACATGAACACTGAAGCTTTCTTT. The chain is built from TRBV5-8 and TRBJ1-1; tentative D call: TRBD1 (5 bases). From germline, CDR1 is SGHTS and CDR2 YDEGEE. Trimming removed 4 bases from V and 0 bases from J, with 7 bases in between. The CDR3 has 13 residues.

V gene TRBV6-1 combines with J gene TRBJ1-6; the D is unclear. V shed 7 bases and J shed 6 bases, with 16 bases lying between them. The CDR3 totals 15 residues. CDR1 is MNHNS and CDR2 is SASEGT in the germline V gene. CDR3 nucleotide sequence: TGTGCCAGCATTACGACCCGAGGAAGTAATTCACCCCTCCACTTT. It specifies CASITTRGSNSPLHF.

This clonotype has a count of ten or more. J is TRBJ2-1 and V is TRBV5-1; no firm D call. There are 13 residues in the CDR3. CDR1 and CDR2 from the germline V gene are SGHRS and YFSETQ. The V gene lost 8 bases and the J gene lost 6 bases, with 15 bases spanning the gap. The DNA of the CDR3 is TGCGCCAGTCGCCTGTTGAGGTCCAATGAGCAGTTCTTC. It codes for CASRLLRSNEQFF.

The chain joins TRBV2 to TRBJ1-2; tentatively, D is TRBD1 (5 bases). Trimming took 1 base from V and 2 from J, leaving 8 bases between them. Germline V CDR1 and CDR2: SNHLY, FYNNEI. The CDR3 is made up of 14 amino acids. In nucleotides, the CDR3 is TGTGCCAGCAGTGAAGTCCGGGGCAACTATGGCTACACCTTC. It yields the protein CASSEVRGNYGYTF. The full variable domain, with the rest looked up from reference TRBV2 and TRBJ1-2, is EPEVTQTPSHQVTQMGQEVILRCVPISNHLYFYWYRQILGQKVEFLVSFYNNEISEKSEIFDDQFSVERPDGSNFTLKIRSTKLEDSAMYFCASSEVRGNYGYTFGSGTRLTVV.

This clonotype turned up a few times. The chain combines TRBV20-1 with TRBJ2-2; possibly TRBD1 for D (6 bases). The germline V and J ends were trimmed by 6 bases and 1 base, with 15 bases remaining between them. Germline-derived CDR1 and CDR2 are DFQATT and SNEGSKA (reference sequence). There are 15 residues in the CDR3. CDR3 loop: CSAPRTALNTGELFF. CDR3 sequence (DNA): TGCAGTGCCCCTCGGACAGCCTTGAACACCGGGGAGCTGTTTTTT.

This clonotype occurred a few times. This sequence joins TRBV5-1 and TRBJ2-1; D gene unclear. This CDR3 has 15 residues. Trimming removed 3 bases from V and 1 base from J, with 11 bases in between. Germline V gene lookup returns CDR1 SGHRS and CDR2 YFSETQ. The CDR3 sequence: CASSSDLLSYNEQFF. As DNA, the CDR3 is TGCGCCAGCAGCTCAGACTTACTGTCCTACAATGAGCAGTTCTTC.

CDR3 in amino acids: CASSPEGRSAYGYTF. CDR3 sequence (DNA): TGTGCCAGCTCCCCCGAGGGGAGGTCAGCCTATGGCTACACCTTC. The chain carries TRBV18 and TRBJ1-2; D is perhaps TRBD1 (5 bases). Germline-derived CDR1 and CDR2 are KGHSH and LQKENI. Trimming shortened V by 6 bases and J by 4 bases, and 18 bases separated the two germline ends. CDR3 size: 15 residues.

The rearrangement uses TRBV2 and TRBJ1-5; no clear D. Germline CDR1 and CDR2: SNHLY and FYNNEI. This CDR3 region has 15 residues. V lost 6 bases and J 0 bases, leaving 12 bases between the germline ends. The CDR3 spells CASRDDGNSNQPQHF. CDR3 DNA sequence: TGTGCCAGCAGGGACGACGGGAATAGCAATCAGCCCCAGCATTTT.

The sample holds a few counts of this clonotype. The V and J genes are TRBV7-9 and TRBJ1-5, with D unresolved. This CDR3 region has 13 residues. Deletions cut 1 base from V and 7 bases from J, with 8 bases between. In germline, CDR1 is SEHNR, CDR2 FQNEAQ (reference sequence). The CDR3 loop reads CASSLGTEQPQHF. DNA of the CDR3: TGTGCCAGCAGCTTAGGTACTGAACAGCCCCAGCATTTT.

This clonotype was found many times. The chain recombines TRBV7-3 with TRBJ2-3; 9 nucleotides agree with TRBD1. The CDR3 length is 16 residues. CDR1 is SGHTA, CDR2 FQGTGA, per germline. Trimming cost V 1 base and J 3 bases; bases outside gene matches: 5. CDR3 sequence (DNA): TGTGCCAGCAGCTTAATGGGGACAGGGATTACAGATACGCAGTATTTT. This encodes CASSLMGTGITDTQYF. The entire variable domain, with the rest obtained from reference TRBV7-3 and TRBJ2-3, is as follows: GAGVSQTPSNKVTEKGKYVELRCDPISGHTALYWYRQSLGQGPEFLIYFQGTGAADDSGLPNDRFFAVRPEGSVSTLKIQRTERGDSAVYLCASSLMGTGITDTQYFGPGTRLTVL.

V gene TRBV10-3 combines with J gene TRBJ2-1, with TRBD1 matching over 8 bases. The trim removed 0 bases at V and 4 bases at J, leaving 2 bases unmatched. The CDR3 contains 15 residues. Per the germline V gene, CDR1 is ENHRY and CDR2 is SYGVKD. DNA of the CDR3: TGTGCCATCAGTGAGTCAAGACAGGGGTACAATGAGCAGTTCTTC. Residues: CAISESRQGYNEQFF.

The chain is built from TRBV19 and TRBJ1-2; possibly TRBD1 for D (5 bases). The V gene lost 9 bases and the J gene lost 4 bases, with 9 bases spanning the gap. The CDR3 extends over 11 amino acids. From germline, CDR1 is LNHDA and CDR2 SQIVND (reference sequence). For the CDR3, the DNA is TGTGCCAGCGGGGCAGTCTATGGCTACACCTTC. This encodes CASGAVYGYTF.

This clonotype appeared many times. J is TRBJ1-1 and V is TRBV5-1; D ambiguous. CDR1 SGHRS and CDR2 YFSETQ come from the germline V gene. V lost 4 bases and J lost 0, with 7 bases in between. This CDR3 is built from 13 residues. The CDR3 DNA sequence: TGCGCCAGCAGCGCGGGCTTGAACACTGAAGCTTTCTTT. Translation: CASSAGLNTEAFF. The full variable domain, rest sourced from reference TRBV5-1 and TRBJ1-1, is KAGVTQTPRYLIKTRGQQVTLSCSPISGHRSVSWYQQTPGQGLQFLFEYFSETQRNKGNFPGRFSGRQFSNSRSEMNVSTLELGDSALYLCASSAGLNTEAFFGQGTRLTVV.

This clonotype was picked up one time. This clone may be a read error of a much larger clone one base away. This rearrangement joins TRBV3-1 to TRBJ2-7, with unresolved D. Germline V gene data show CDR1 as LGHDT and CDR2 as YNNKEL (reference sequence). The CDR3 loop spans 16 amino acids. The CDR3 region is CTSSQDPFRVGYEQYF. The CDR3 DNA follows: TGTACCAGCAGCCAAGACCCCTTTAGGGTGGGCTACGAGCAGTACTTC.

This clonotype was detected many times. The chain employs TRBV6-1 and TRBJ2-1, with 13 bases matching TRBD2. The CDR3 has 16 residues. J gave up 0 bases and V 6 bases, and 2 bases lay outside the gene matches. CDR1 MNHNS and CDR2 SASEGT come from the germline V gene. CDR3 amino acids: CASSWTSGSSYNEQFF. The CDR3 DNA sequence: TGTGCCAGCAGCTGGACTAGCGGGAGCTCCTACAATGAGCAGTTCTTC.

Notes on this clonotype: This may come from a read error, since a much larger clone is one base off. This chain joins TRBV12-3 or TRBV12-4 and TRBJ2-1; 13 nucleotides match TRBD2. The CDR3 loop spans 15 amino acids. The CDR3 is CASSLLAGGDNEQLF. DNA for the CDR3: TGTGCCAGCAGTCTACTAGCGGGAGGGGACAATGAGCAGCTCTTC.

This clonotype occurred many times. This chain joins TRBV7-2 and TRBJ2-5; TRBD2 matches at 10 bases. Germline V CDR1 and CDR2: SGHTA, FQGNSA. V was clipped by 4 bases and J by 2 bases; unmatched bases: 13. This CDR3 is built from 18 residues. CDR3 DNA: TGTGCCAGCAGCTCCCCTGTACTAGCGGGATCTTTACAAGAGACCCAGTACTTC. Translating gives CASSSPVLAGSLQETQYF. Using reference TRBV7-2 and TRBJ2-5 for the parts outside the CDR3, the full variable domain is GAGVSQSPSNKVTEKGKDVELRCDPISGHTALYWYRQSLGQGLEFLIYFQGNSAPDKSGLPSDRFSAERTGGSVSTLTIQRTQQEDSAVYLCASSSPVLAGSLQETQYFGPGTRLLVL.

This clonotype has a count of ten or more. This chain uses TRBV29-1 with TRBJ1-1, with D possibly being TRBD1 (6 bases). This CDR3 has 13 residues. Trimming cost V 4 bases and J 4 bases, with 13 bases left between them. Germline CDR1 is SQVTM and CDR2 is ANQGSEA. CDR3 residues: CSVGGQPGTEAFF. CDR3 bases: TGCAGCGTTGGAGGACAGCCAGGCACTGAAGCTTTCTTT.

This clonotype appeared a few times. The chain joins TRBV5-6 to TRBJ2-1; 8 nucleotides agree with TRBD2. The CDR3 contains 15 residues. After removal of 0 bases from V and 7 bases from J, the junction contained 6 bases not matched to a gene. Germline V CDR1 and CDR2: SGHDT, YYEEEE. The CDR3 DNA is TGTGCCAGCAGCTTGGTTCCGGGGGGGATGAATGAGCAGTTCTTC. Translated: CASSLVPGGMNEQFF.

V and J are TRBV20-1 and TRBJ1-4; D is perhaps TRBD1 (5 bases). The CDR3 has 15 residues. The germline V and J ends were trimmed by 3 bases and 3 bases, with 14 bases remaining between them. Germline loops: CDR1 DFQATT, CDR2 SNEGSKA (reference sequence). CDR3 in DNA: TGCAGTGCTAGTCGGTCCGGGGCGCCTAATGAAAAACTGTTTTTT. This gives the protein CSASRSGAPNEKLFF.

Note on this clonotype: One base away lies a much larger clone, so this may be a sequencing read error. This chain joins TRBV7-9 and TRBJ1-1; tentatively, D is TRBD1 (5 bases). Per germline, CDR1 SEHNR and CDR2 FQNEAQ (reference sequence). Between the trimmed V and J ends, which lost 1 base and 1 base, there was a span of 10 bases. This CDR3 contains 15 residues. The CDR3: CASSLEPGQNTEAFF. The CDR3 DNA reads as TGTGCCAGCAGCTTAGAGCCGGGGCAGAACACTGAAGCTTTCTTT. The whole variable domain, remainder taken from reference TRBV7-9 and TRBJ1-1, is DTGVSQNPRHKITKRGQNVTFRCDPISEHNRLYWYRQTLGQGPEFLTYFQNEAQLEKSRLLSDRFSAERPKGSFSTLEIQRTEQGDSAMYLCASSLEPGQNTEAFFGQGTRLTVV.

This clonotype was recorded many times. The V and J genes are TRBV27 and TRBJ2-3; tentatively, D is TRBD1 (6 bases). Between the trimmed V and J ends, which lost 2 bases and 6 bases, there was a span of 15 bases. Germline CDR1 is MNHEY and CDR2 is SMNVEV (reference sequence). The CDR3 is 15 residues long. CDR3 nucleotide sequence: TGTGCCAGCAGTTTAGTGGACAGCTGGAGGGATACGCAGTATTTT. It yields the protein CASSLVDSWRDTQYF.

The CDR3 nucleotides are TGCGCCAGCAGCTTGGGAGGGGGCCAAGGGGCCAACGTCCTGACTTTC. It is translated as CASSLGGGQGANVLTF. The chain is built from TRBV5-1 and TRBJ2-6, with TRBD1 identical over 7 bases. CDR3 length: 16 residues. The germline gives CDR1 SGHRS, CDR2 YFSETQ. V shed 0 bases and J 4 bases; nucleotides not matched to a gene: 4. Filled out from reference TRBV5-1 and TRBJ2-6, the complete variable domain reads KAGVTQTPRYLIKTRGQQVTLSCSPISGHRSVSWYQQTPGQGLQFLFEYFSETQRNKGNFPGRFSGRQFSNSRSEMNVSTLELGDSALYLCASSLGGGQGANVLTFGAGSRLTVL.

This clonotype was picked up many times. The chain joins TRBV2 to TRBJ2-4; D possibly matches TRBD1 or TRBD2 (6 bases each). This CDR3 contains 14 residues. Germline V CDR1 and CDR2: SNHLY, FYNNEI. Trimming left V 7 bases short and J 8 bases short, with 18 bases between. The DNA for the CDR3 is TGTGCCAGCAAGAGGGACCCGGAGGGGGACATTCAGTACTTC. This sequence encodes CASKRDPEGDIQYF.

This clonotype showed up many times. The chain uses TRBV28 and TRBJ2-1, with 7 positions matching TRBD1. The CDR3 is 15 residues long. Germline V CDR1 and CDR2: MDHEN, SYDVKM. The J segment lost 7 bases and the V segment lost 2 bases, leaving 8 bases of the junction unmatched. The chain's CDR3 is CASSLKFDRVNEQFF. As DNA, the CDR3 is TGTGCCAGCAGTTTAAAATTTGACAGGGTGAATGAGCAGTTCTTC.

The chain joins TRBV15 to TRBJ2-7; D is unresolved. V was clipped by 5 bases and J by 0 bases, with 14 bases between them. This CDR3 comprises 15 residues. Per germline, CDR1 LNHNV and CDR2 YYDKDF (reference sequence). CDR3 nucleotide sequence: TGTGCCACCAGCGTGGCGGACGATAGCTCCTACGAGCAGTACTTC. Translation gives CATSVADDSSYEQYF.